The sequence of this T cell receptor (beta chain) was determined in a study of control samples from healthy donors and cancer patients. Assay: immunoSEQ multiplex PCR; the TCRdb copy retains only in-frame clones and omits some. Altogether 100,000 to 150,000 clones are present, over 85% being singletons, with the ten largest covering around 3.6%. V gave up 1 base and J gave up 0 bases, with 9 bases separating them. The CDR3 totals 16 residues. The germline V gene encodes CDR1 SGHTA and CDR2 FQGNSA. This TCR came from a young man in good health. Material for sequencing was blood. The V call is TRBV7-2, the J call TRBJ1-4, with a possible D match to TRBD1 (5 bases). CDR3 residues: CASSLDQGATNEKLFF. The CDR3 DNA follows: TGTGCCAGCAGCTTAGATCAGGGCGCAACTAATGAAAAACTGTTTTTT.